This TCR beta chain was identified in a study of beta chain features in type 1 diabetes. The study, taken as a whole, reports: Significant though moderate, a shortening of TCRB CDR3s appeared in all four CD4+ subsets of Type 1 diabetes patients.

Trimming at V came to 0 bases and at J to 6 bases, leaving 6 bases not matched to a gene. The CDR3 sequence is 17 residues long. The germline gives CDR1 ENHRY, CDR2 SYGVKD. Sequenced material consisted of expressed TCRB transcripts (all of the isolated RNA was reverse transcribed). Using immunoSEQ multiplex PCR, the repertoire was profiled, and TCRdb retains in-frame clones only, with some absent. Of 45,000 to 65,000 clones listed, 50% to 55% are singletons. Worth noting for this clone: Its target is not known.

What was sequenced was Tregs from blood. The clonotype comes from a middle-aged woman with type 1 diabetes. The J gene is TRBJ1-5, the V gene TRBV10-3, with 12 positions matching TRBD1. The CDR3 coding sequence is TGTGCCATCAGTGAGTCGAGGGGACAGGGGGCCATTCAGCCCCAGCATTTT. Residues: CAISESRGQGAIQPQHF.